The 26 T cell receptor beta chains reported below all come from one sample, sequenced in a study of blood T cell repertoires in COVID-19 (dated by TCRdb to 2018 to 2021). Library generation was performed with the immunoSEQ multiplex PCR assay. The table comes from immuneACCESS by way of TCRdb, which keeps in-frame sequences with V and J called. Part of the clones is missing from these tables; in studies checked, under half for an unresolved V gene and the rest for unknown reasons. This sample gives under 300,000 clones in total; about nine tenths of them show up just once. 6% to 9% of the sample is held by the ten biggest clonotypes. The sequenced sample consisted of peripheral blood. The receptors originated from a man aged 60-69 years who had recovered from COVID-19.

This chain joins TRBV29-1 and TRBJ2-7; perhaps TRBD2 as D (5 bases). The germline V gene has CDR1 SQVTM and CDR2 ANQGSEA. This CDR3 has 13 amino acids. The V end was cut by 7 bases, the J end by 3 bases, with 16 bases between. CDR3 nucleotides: TGCAGCGCCACCCCCCTCCGGGGCTACGAGCAGTACTTC. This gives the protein CSATPLRGYEQYF.

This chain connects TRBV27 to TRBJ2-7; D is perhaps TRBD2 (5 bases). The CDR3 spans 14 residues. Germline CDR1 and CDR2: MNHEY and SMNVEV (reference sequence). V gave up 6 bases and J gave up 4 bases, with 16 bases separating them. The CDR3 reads CASSLRAGAYEQYV. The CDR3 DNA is TGTGCCAGCAGCCTGAGGGCAGGCGCATACGAGCAGTACGTC.

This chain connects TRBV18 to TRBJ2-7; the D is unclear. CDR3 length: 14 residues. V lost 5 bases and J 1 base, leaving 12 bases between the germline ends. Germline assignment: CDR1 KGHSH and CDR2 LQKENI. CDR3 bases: TGTGCCAGCTCAACAGATATCTCGTCCTACGAGCAGTACTTC. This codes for CASSTDISSYEQYF.

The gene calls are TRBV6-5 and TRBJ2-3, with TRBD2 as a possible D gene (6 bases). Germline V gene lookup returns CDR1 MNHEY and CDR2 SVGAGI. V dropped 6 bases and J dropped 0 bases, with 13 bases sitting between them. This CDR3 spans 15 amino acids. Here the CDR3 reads CASRMGGPSTDTQYF. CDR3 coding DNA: TGTGCCAGCAGGATGGGGGGACCTAGCACAGATACGCAGTATTTT.

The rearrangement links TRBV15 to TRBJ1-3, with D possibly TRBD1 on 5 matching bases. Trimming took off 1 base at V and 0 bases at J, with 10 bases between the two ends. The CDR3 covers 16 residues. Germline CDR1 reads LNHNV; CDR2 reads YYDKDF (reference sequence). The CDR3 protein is CATSRGGGFSGNTIYF. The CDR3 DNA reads TGTGCCACCAGCAGAGGCGGGGGTTTCTCTGGAAACACCATATATTTT.

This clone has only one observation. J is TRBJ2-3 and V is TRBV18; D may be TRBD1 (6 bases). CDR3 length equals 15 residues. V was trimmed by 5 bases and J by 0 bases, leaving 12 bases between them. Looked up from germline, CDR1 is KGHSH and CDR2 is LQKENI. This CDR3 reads CASSEGTPSTDTQYF. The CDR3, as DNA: TGTGCCAGCTCAGAGGGGACACCTAGCACAGATACGCAGTATTTT.

For the CDR3, the DNA is TGTGCCAGCAGCTTAGCCGGCAGGGGGCGGAATTCACCCCTCCACTTT. Its protein product is CASSLAGRGRNSPLHF. The chain links TRBV7-9 to TRBJ1-6; 8 bases agree with TRBD1. Losses at the gene ends were 0 bases for V and 7 bases for J; bases not matched to a gene: 5. CDR1 and CDR2 (germline): SEHNR, FQNEAQ (reference sequence). The CDR3 is 16 residues long.

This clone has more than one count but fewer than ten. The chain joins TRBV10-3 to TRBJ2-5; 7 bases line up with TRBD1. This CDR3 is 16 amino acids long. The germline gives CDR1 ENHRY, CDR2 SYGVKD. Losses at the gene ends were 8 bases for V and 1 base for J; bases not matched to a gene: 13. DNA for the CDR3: TGTGCCATCGGCCAAGCGGACAGGCCCTCCCAAGAGACCCAGTACTTC. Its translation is CAIGQADRPSQETQYF.

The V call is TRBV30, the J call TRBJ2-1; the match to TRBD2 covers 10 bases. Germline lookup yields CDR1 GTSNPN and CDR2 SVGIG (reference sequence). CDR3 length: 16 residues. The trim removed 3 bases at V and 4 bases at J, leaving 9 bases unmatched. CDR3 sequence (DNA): TGTGCCTGGAGCCTCGGGACTAGCGTAACATACAATGAGCAGTTCTTC. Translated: CAWSLGTSVTYNEQFF.

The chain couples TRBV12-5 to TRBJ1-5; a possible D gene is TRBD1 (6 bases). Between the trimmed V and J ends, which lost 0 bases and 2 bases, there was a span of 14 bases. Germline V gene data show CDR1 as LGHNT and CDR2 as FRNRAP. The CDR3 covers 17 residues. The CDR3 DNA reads TGTGCTAGTGGTTTGGTAAGAGGACAGTCAGGCAATCAGCCCCAGCATTTT. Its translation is CASGLVRGQSGNQPQHF. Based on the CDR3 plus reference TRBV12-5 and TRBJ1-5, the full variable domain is DARVTQTPRHKVTEMGQEVTMRCQPILGHNTVFWYRQTMMQGLELLAYFRNRAPLDDSGMPKDRFSAEMPDATLATLKIQPSEPRDSAVYFCASGLVRGQSGNQPQHFGDGTRLSIL.

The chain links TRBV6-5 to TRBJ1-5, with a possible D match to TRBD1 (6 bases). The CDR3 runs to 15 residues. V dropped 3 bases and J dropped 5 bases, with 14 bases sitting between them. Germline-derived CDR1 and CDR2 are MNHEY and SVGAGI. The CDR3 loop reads CASSYSRGVDQPQHF. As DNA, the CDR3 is TGTGCCAGCAGTTATTCCAGGGGAGTTGATCAGCCCCAGCATTTT.

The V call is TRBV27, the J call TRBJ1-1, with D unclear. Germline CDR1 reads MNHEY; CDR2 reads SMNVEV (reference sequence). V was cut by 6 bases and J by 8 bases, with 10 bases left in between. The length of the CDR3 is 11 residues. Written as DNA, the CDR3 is TGTGCCAGCAGAAATAGGGAGGAAGCTTTCTTT. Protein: CASRNREEAFF.

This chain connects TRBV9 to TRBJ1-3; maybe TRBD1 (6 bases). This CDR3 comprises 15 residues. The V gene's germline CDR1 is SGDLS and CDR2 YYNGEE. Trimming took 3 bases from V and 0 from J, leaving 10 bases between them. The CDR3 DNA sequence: TGTGCCAGCAGCGGGTACAGGGACTCTGGAAACACCATATATTTT. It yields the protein CASSGYRDSGNTIYF. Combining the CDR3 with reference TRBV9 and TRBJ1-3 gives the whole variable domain DSGVTQTPKHLITATGQRVTLRCSPRSGDLSVYWYQQSLDQGLQFLIQYYNGEERAKGNILERFSAQQFPDLHSELNLSSLELGDSALYFCASSGYRDSGNTIYFGEGSWLTVV.

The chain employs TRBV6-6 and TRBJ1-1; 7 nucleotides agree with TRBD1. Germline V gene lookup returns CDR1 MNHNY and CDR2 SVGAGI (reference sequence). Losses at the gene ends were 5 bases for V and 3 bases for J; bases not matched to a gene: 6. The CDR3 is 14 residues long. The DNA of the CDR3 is TGTGCCAGCAGTACGGAGACAGGGCACACTGAAGCTTTCTTT. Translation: CASSTETGHTEAFF.

For the CDR3, the DNA is TGTGCCAGCAGCCAAGATCGTGTGGGGAGCTCCTATAATTCACCCCTCCACTTT. Amino acid sequence: CASSQDRVGSSYNSPLHF. J is TRBJ1-6 and V is TRBV14; D not certain. The CDR3 sequence is 18 residues long. In germline, CDR1 is SGHDN, CDR2 FVKESK. Trimming stripped 0 bases from V and 0 bases from J, with 12 bases between.

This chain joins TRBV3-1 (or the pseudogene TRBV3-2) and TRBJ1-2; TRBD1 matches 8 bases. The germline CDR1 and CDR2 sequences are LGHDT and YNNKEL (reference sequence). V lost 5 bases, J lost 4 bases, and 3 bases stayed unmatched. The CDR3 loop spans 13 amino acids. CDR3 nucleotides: TGTGCCAGCAGCGGGGACAGGCGCTATGGCTACACCTTC. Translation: CASSGDRRYGYTF.

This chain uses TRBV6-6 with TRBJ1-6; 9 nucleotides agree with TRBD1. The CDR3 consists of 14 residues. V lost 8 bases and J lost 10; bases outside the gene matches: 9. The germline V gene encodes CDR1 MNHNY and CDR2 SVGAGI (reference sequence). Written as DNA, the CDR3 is TGTGCCAGCTTTGACAGGGGGTTTAAATCACCCCTCCACTTT. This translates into CASFDRGFKSPLHF.

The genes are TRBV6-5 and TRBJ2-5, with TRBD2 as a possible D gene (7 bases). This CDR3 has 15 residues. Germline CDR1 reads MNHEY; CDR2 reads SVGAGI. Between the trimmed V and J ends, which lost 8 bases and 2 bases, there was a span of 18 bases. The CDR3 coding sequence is TGTGCCAGCCGGGGCGGGGGCGCGTCGCAAGAGACCCAGTACTTC. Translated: CASRGGGASQETQYF.

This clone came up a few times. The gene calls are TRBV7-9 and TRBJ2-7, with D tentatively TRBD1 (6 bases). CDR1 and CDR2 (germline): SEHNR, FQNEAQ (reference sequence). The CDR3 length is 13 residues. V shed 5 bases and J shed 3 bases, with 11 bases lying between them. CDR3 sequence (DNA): TGTGCCAGCAGCCCGACAGGATACTACGAGCAGTACGTC. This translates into CASSPTGYYEQYV.

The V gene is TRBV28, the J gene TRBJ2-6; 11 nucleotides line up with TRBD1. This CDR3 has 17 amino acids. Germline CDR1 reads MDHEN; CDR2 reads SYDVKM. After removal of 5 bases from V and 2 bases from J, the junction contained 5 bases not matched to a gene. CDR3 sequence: CASSPRTGGPGANVLTF. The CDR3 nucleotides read TGTGCCAGCAGTCCGCGGACAGGGGGCCCTGGGGCCAACGTCCTGACTTTC.

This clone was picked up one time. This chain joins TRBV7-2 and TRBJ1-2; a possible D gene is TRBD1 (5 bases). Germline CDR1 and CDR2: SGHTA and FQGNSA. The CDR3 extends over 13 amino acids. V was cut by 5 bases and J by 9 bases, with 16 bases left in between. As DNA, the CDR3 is TGTGCCAGCAGCCCCGATGGGGGGAGGAGCTACACCTTC. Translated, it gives CASSPDGGRSYTF.

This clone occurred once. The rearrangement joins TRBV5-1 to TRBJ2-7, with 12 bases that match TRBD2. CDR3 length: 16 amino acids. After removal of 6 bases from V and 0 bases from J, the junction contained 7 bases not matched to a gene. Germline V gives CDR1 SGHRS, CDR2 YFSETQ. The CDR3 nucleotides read TGCGCCAGCAAGAGACTAGCGGGGGCCGCCTCCTACGAGCAGTACTTC. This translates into CASKRLAGAASYEQYF. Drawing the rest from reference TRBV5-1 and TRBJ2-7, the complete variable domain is KAGVTQTPRYLIKTRGQQVTLSCSPISGHRSVSWYQQTPGQGLQFLFEYFSETQRNKGNFPGRFSGRQFSNSRSEMNVSTLELGDSALYLCASKRLAGAASYEQYFGPGTRLTVT.

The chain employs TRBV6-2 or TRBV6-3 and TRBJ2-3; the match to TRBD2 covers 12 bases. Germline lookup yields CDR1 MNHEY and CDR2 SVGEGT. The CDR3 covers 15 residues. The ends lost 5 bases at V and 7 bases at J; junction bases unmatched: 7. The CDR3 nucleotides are TGTGCCAGCAGTGTACTACTAGCGGGGGGTAATACGCAGTATTTT. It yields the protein CASSVLLAGGNTQYF.

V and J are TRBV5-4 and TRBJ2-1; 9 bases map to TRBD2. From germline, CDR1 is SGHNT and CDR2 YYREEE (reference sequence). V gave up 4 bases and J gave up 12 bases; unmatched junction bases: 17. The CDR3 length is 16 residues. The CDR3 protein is CASSPPGQRGAMMQFF. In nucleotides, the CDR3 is TGTGCCAGCAGCCCCCCGGGGCAGCGGGGGGCTATGATGCAGTTCTTC.

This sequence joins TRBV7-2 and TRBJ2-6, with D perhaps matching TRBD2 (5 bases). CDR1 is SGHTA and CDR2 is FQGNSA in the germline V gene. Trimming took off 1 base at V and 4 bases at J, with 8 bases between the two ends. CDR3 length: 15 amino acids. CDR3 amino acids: CASSLGGAGANVLTF. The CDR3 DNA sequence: TGTGCCAGCAGCTTAGGGGGAGCAGGGGCCAACGTCCTGACTTTC.

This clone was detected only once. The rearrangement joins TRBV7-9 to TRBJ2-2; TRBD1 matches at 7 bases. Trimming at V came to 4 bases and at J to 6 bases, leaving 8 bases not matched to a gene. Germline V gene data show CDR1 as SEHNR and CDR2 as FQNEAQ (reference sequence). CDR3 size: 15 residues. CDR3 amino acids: CASSSVSRGPGELFF. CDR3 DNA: TGTGCCAGCAGCTCCGTCTCGAGGGGGCCCGGGGAGCTGTTTTTT.